These 18 T cell receptor beta chains originate from one sample sequenced in a study of blood T cells in healthy people across ages (dated by TCRdb to the mid-2010s). The library came from 5' RACE. This sample was sequenced with an Illumina HiSeq 2500. A second PCR of about 6 to 12 cycles was run with a J-beta primer mix and a sample-barcoded 5' primer. The public reads were quality trimmed at Q25 with fastp and then assembled into clones with MiXCR by TCRdb, keeping productive beta chains. Rows matching on CDR3 protein sequence are summarized as one entry with the most common DNA and genes. Counted in this sample were about 1.7 million distinct CDR3 sequences; about 28% of them appeared once. Roughly 8.2% of the sample is held by the ten biggest clonotypes. Sequenced input: blood. Receptors were obtained from a woman aged 25 to 45 in good health.

The V and J genes are TRBV20-1 and TRBJ2-7, with 8 bases lining up with TRBD1. Germline lookup yields CDR1 DFQATT and CDR2 SNEGSKA (reference sequence). V shed 5 bases and J 6 bases; nucleotides not matched to a gene: 6. This CDR3 is built from 12 residues. The CDR3 sequence: CSARRQGIEQYF. In nucleotides, the CDR3 is TGCAGTGCTCGACGACAGGGGATCGAGCAGTACTTC.

This clonotype has just a few counts. V usage is TRBV20-1 and J usage is TRBJ2-7; TRBD2 aligns across 8 bases. Losses at the gene ends were 3 bases for V and 4 bases for J; bases not matched to a gene: 5. The CDR3 totals 13 residues. The germline V gene has CDR1 DFQATT and CDR2 SNEGSKA (reference sequence). The CDR3, as DNA: TGCAGTGCTAGCGGGAGGGCCCTATACGAGCAGTACTTC. It yields the protein CSASGRALYEQYF.

V usage is TRBV6-6 and J usage is TRBJ2-7; TRBD1 might be the D (6 bases). Germline CDR1 MNHNY, CDR2 SVGAGI (reference sequence). The ends were cut back, 5 bases at V and 4 bases at J, with 24 bases in the middle. The CDR3 is made up of 17 amino acids. CDR3 sequence (DNA): TGTGCCAGCAGTAACCCACGGGACACCCTATCGGGGTACGAGCAGTACTTC. Protein: CASSNPRDTLSGYEQYF.

Concerning this clonotype: This may come from a read error, since a much larger clone is one base off. The chain has TRBV4-1 and TRBJ2-7, with D hard to call. The CDR3 extends over 14 amino acids. Germline V gives CDR1 MGHRA, CDR2 YSYEKL. The germline V and J ends were trimmed by 1 base and 5 bases, with 12 bases remaining between them. The CDR3 protein is CASSQVGSPHEQYF. CDR3 coding DNA: TGCGCCAGCAGCCAAGTAGGGTCCCCCCACGAGCAGTACTTC.

Of note for this clonotype: This may be a read error: a much more frequent sequence differs by one nucleotide. The chain has TRBV12-3 or TRBV12-4 and TRBJ2-1; D is possibly TRBD1 or TRBD2 (5 bases each). The DNA end is more similar to TRBJ2-7, so the J call may be wrong. This CDR3 has 15 amino acids. CDR3 DNA sequence: TGTGCCTCCTTCAGGGCCAGCGGTGGCTACAATGAGCAGTACTTC. It is translated as CASFRASGGYNEQYF.

This clonotype was detected a few times. This rearrangement joins TRBV4-3 to TRBJ1-6; 7 bases are a match to TRBD1. The length of the CDR3 is 16 residues. Unmatched junction bases numbered 9, after V lost 0 bases and J lost 10 bases. CDR1 is LGHNA and CDR2 is YSLEER in the germline V gene. The CDR3, as DNA: TGCGCCAGCAGCCAAGAGAAGGGACAGTTCCCATCACCCCTCCACTTT. Translating it yields CASSQEKGQFPSPLHF.

The chain joins TRBV3-1 to TRBJ2-4; no clear D. The better agreement between TRBJ2-7 and the DNA end casts doubt on the J call. CDR1 and CDR2 (germline): LGHDT, YNNKEL (reference sequence). This CDR3 comprises 12 residues. The CDR3 DNA sequence: TGTGCCAGCAGCCACGCTCGGTACGAGCAGTACTTC. Its protein product is CASSHARYEQYF.

A word on this clonotype: The junction does not match germline at one end; this may be a read error. The chain recombines TRBV12-3 or TRBV12-4 with TRBJ1-1; D is unclear. This CDR3 region has 14 residues. Written as DNA, the CDR3 is TGTGTCAGCAGACCAAGGGCTATCAGGCCTGAAGCTTTCTTT. Encoded protein: CVSRPRAIRPEAFF.

This chain joins TRBV20-1 and TRBJ2-3; 9 nucleotides match TRBD2. The V gene end was trimmed by 2 bases and the J gene end by 4 bases; junction bases not matched to a gene: 7. Per germline, CDR1 DFQATT and CDR2 SNEGSKA (reference sequence). The CDR3 length is 15 residues. This CDR3 is CSARPWTSVADTQYF. CDR3 sequence (DNA): TGCAGTGCTAGACCATGGACTAGCGTTGCAGATACGCAGTATTTT.

As regards this clonotype: One base away lies a much larger clone, so this may be a sequencing read error. The V and J genes are TRBV24-1 and TRBJ2-5; D tentatively fits TRBD1 or TRBD2 (5 bases each). Germline CDR1 reads KGHDR; CDR2 reads SFDVKD. The CDR3 has 17 residues. The CDR3 reads CATCDPGTESLGETQYF. The CDR3 DNA reads as TGTGCCACCTGTGATCCCGGGACGGAGTCCTTAGGGGAGACCCAGTACTTC.

This clonotype was detected ten times or more. This chain uses TRBV2 with TRBJ2-4, with D possibly matching TRBD2 (6 bases). V was trimmed by 10 bases and J by 6 bases, leaving 13 bases between them. Germline assignment: CDR1 SNHLY and CDR2 FYNNEI. This CDR3 comprises 12 residues. As DNA, the CDR3 is TGTGCCACAGCGGAGGGTAGAAACATTCAGTACTTC. Amino acids: CATAEGRNIQYF.

In its sample, this clonotype was seen many times. This sequence joins TRBV28 and TRBJ2-5, with TRBD1 identical over 10 bases. V lost 2 bases to trimming and J lost 5 bases; unmatched junction nucleotides: 2. This CDR3 comprises 14 residues. Germline V gene sequence: CDR1 MDHEN, CDR2 SYDVKM. For the CDR3, the DNA is TGTGCCAGCAGTTTAGACAGGGGGCCGGAGACCCAGTACTTC. This encodes CASSLDRGPETQYF.

Only a few counts were recorded for this clonotype. The chain recombines TRBV10-3 with TRBJ2-4, with TRBD2 as a possible D gene (6 bases). The J call may not be correct, given that the DNA end is closer to TRBJ2-7. The germline V gene encodes CDR1 ENHRY and CDR2 SYGVKD. The CDR3 is made up of 15 amino acids. DNA of the CDR3: TGTGCCATCAGTGGGACCGGGACTCGCTCCCCCGAGCAGTACTTC. It codes for CAISGTGTRSPEQYF.

The chain uses TRBV5-1 and TRBJ2-5; 7 bases fit TRBD2. Trimming took 5 bases from V and 2 from J; bases not matched to a gene: 6. Per germline, CDR1 SGHRS and CDR2 YFSETQ. This CDR3 is built from 14 residues. This CDR3 reads CASSSLALQETQYF. The CDR3 region has the DNA TGCGCCAGCAGTTCACTAGCGCTTCAAGAGACCCAGTACTTC. The whole variable domain, remainder taken from reference TRBV5-1 and TRBJ2-5, is KAGVTQTPRYLIKTRGQQVTLSCSPISGHRSVSWYQQTPGQGLQFLFEYFSETQRNKGNFPGRFSGRQFSNSRSEMNVSTLELGDSALYLCASSSLALQETQYFGPGTRLLVL.

V is TRBV9 and J is TRBJ2-7; D is possibly TRBD2 (6 bases). The CDR3 covers 13 residues. Between the trimmed V and J ends, which lost 3 bases and 7 bases, there was a span of 14 bases. Germline V gene data show CDR1 as SGDLS and CDR2 as YYNGEE. The CDR3 DNA sequence: TGTGCCAGCAGCGGGCCGGGAGAGGGGGAGCAGTACTTC. Encoded protein: CASSGPGEGEQYF.

The CDR3 DNA reads as TGCGCCAGCAGTGAAAGACCGGTAAATGAAAAACTGTTTTTT. This sequence encodes CASSERPVNEKLFF. The gene calls are TRBV10-2 and TRBJ1-4; D uncertain. The CDR3 totals 14 residues. CDR1 is WSHSY, CDR2 SAAADI, per germline. Trimming cost V 3 bases and J 5 bases, with 10 bases left between them.

The CDR3 protein is CASSQGGGLGNEQYF. DNA for the CDR3: TGTGCCAGCAGCCAAGGCGGGGGGTTAGGCAATGAGCAGTACTTC. The rearrangement joins TRBV14 to TRBJ2-1; TRBD2 matches at 8 bases. The better agreement between TRBJ2-7 and the DNA end casts doubt on the J call. CDR3 length: 15 residues. Germline CDR1 is SGHDN and CDR2 is FVKESK.

This clonotype was detected ten times or more. J is TRBJ2-7 and V is TRBV4-2; D is possibly TRBD1 or TRBD2 (5 bases each). The V end lost 1 base, the J end lost 0 bases, and 7 bases lay between the germline ends. The CDR3 covers 14 residues. Germline lookup yields CDR1 LGHNA and CDR2 YNFKEQ. In DNA, the CDR3 is TGTGCCAGCAGCCAAGGGGACGGCTCCTACGAGCAGTACTTC. This codes for CASSQGDGSYEQYF.